Shown below are 17 T cell receptor beta chains from a single sample sequenced in a study of prognosis after radiotherapy for stage I lung cancer. TCR beta CDR3 was amplified from genomic DNA by two-round multiplex PCR. Round one of PCR was performed, and it used primers specific to each TRBV and TRBJ gene. TCRdb processed the multiplex PCR reads anew with MiXCR; each CDR3 protein has one entry. The table shows 11,000 or so distinct CDR3 sequences, with under 45% occurring only once. Sample: PBMCs, taken before or after stereotactic body radiation therapy (not recorded which). The receptors stem from a donor older than 45 with non-small cell lung cancer.

This rearrangement joins TRBV5-1 to TRBJ2-3; D uncertain. Trimming stripped 4 bases from V and 5 bases from J, with 17 bases between. Germline assignment: CDR1 SGHRS and CDR2 YFSETQ. The CDR3 is made up of 15 amino acids. The CDR3 DNA reads as TGCGCCAGCAGCCTGGATGGCCATGGCGGAGATACGCAGTATTTT. Translation gives CASSLDGHGGDTQYF.

This clonotype was counted at least ten times. The rearrangement links TRBV29-1 to TRBJ1-1; D call uncertain. CDR1 SQVTM and CDR2 ANQGSEA come from the germline V gene. There are 12 residues in the CDR3. The V and J ends lost 4 bases and 4 bases respectively, with 10 bases between them. CDR3 amino acids: CSVVTTSTEAFF. In DNA form, the CDR3 reads TGCAGCGTTGTTACGACGAGCACTGAAGCTTTCTTT.

This chain uses TRBV5-1 with TRBJ2-1; D is uncertain. The ends were cut back, 0 bases at V and 7 bases at J, with 11 bases in the middle. The germline CDR1 and CDR2 sequences are SGHRS and YFSETQ. This CDR3 contains 14 residues. CDR3 in DNA: TGCGCCAGCAGCTTGGCCGGGTTCCTTAATGAGCAGTTCTTC. Protein sequence: CASSLAGFLNEQFF.

This clonotype was observed at least ten times. The rearrangement links TRBV7-3 to TRBJ2-3, with D maybe TRBD2 (6 bases). Germline values: CDR1 SGHTA, CDR2 FQGTGA. The V and J ends lost 2 bases and 4 bases respectively, with 13 bases between them. The CDR3 totals 15 residues. CDR3 DNA: TGTGCCAGCAGCTTACGGGGGTCCGAGGCAGATACGCAGTATTTT. Translating gives CASSLRGSEADTQYF. The entire variable domain, with the rest obtained from reference TRBV7-3 and TRBJ2-3, is as follows: GAGVSQTPSNKVTEKGKYVELRCDPISGHTALYWYRQSLGQGPEFLIYFQGTGAADDSGLPNDRFFAVRPEGSVSTLKIQRTERGDSAVYLCASSLRGSEADTQYFGPGTRLTVL.

The chain couples TRBV12-3 or TRBV12-4 to TRBJ1-1, with D perhaps TRBD1 (5 bases). The CDR3 covers 13 residues. V gave up 5 bases and J gave up 7 bases, with 14 bases separating them. DNA for the CDR3: TGTGCCAGCAGTATAGGGGTCTTAATTGAAGCTTTCTTT. Translating it yields CASSIGVLIEAFF.

The chain is built from TRBV7-8 and TRBJ1-2, with D unresolved. CDR1 and CDR2 (germline): SGHVS, FQNEAQ. The CDR3 has 16 amino acids. V gave up 5 bases and J gave up 2 bases, with 18 bases separating them. CDR3 in amino acids: CASSPRNGKGNYGYTF. CDR3 DNA sequence: TGTGCCAGCAGCCCCCGTAATGGCAAGGGAAACTATGGCTACACCTTC.

This clonotype was seen at least ten times. This chain's CDR3 is CASSILFQTGELFF. CDR3 in DNA: TGTGCCAGTAGTATACTTTTTCAAACCGGGGAGCTGTTTTTT. The rearrangement uses TRBV19 and TRBJ2-2; D unclear. The germline CDR1 and CDR2 sequences are LNHDA and SQIVND (reference sequence). This CDR3 is built from 14 residues. Trimming removed 2 bases from V and 5 bases from J, with 9 bases in between.

The chain carries TRBV28 and TRBJ2-7; D ambiguous. Germline-derived CDR1 and CDR2 are MDHEN and SYDVKM. Trimming left V 7 bases short and J 2 bases short, with 12 bases between. The CDR3 runs 13 residues. The CDR3 loop reads CASKGLVPYEQYF. The DNA for the CDR3 is TGTGCCAGCAAGGGTTTAGTGCCCTACGAGCAGTACTTC.

Ten or more counts support this clonotype. V gene TRBV7-9 combines with J gene TRBJ2-1, with 14 bases aligning to TRBD2. There are 14 residues in the CDR3. Trimming removed 7 bases from V and 12 bases from J; junction bases left unmatched: 8. Germline CDR1 is SEHNR and CDR2 is FQNEAQ (reference sequence). This CDR3 is CASKTSGGDVAQFF. For the CDR3, the DNA is TGTGCCAGCAAGACTAGCGGGGGGGACGTGGCGCAGTTCTTC.

V and J are TRBV15 and TRBJ2-1, with 14 bases fitting TRBD2. The CDR3 spans 15 residues. Per the germline V gene, CDR1 is LNHNV and CDR2 is YYDKDF (reference sequence). The V segment lost 4 bases and the J segment 12 bases; nucleotides outside the gene matches: 8. The CDR3 sequence: CATSKTSGGDVAQFF. The CDR3 bases are TGTGCCACCAGCAAGACTAGCGGGGGGGACGTGGCGCAGTTCTTC.

This clonotype has ten or more counts. This sequence joins TRBV3-1 and TRBJ1-1; perhaps TRBD1 as D (5 bases). There are 12 residues in the CDR3. Deletions cut 4 bases from V and 12 bases from J, with 15 bases between. Germline CDR1 reads LGHDT; CDR2 reads YNNKEL (reference sequence). The CDR3 region is CASSPRGGETFF. The DNA for the CDR3 is TGTGCCAGCAGCCCCCGGGGGGGGGAGACTTTCTTT.

As to this clonotype: The CDR3 does not close with the conserved phenylalanine or tryptophan, likely indicating a read error. The limits of the CDR3 on the DNA are not certain, so only TCRdb's listed CDR3 is given. V usage is TRBV27 and J usage is TRBJ2-6; the table calls TRBD1, which could not be checked here. The CDR3 is 11 residues long, ends included. Per germline, CDR1 MNHEY and CDR2 SMNVEV (reference sequence). The CDR3 region is CASSWGRPGGI.

V gene TRBV5-4 combines with J gene TRBJ2-7, with TRBD1 matching over 8 bases. The CDR3 covers 13 residues. Trimming took 4 bases from V and 6 from J; bases not matched to a gene: 6. CDR1 is SGHNT, CDR2 YYREEE, per germline (reference sequence). CDR3 sequence (DNA): TGTGCCAGCAGCACGACAGGGGTCGGCGAGCAGTACTTC. This codes for CASSTTGVGEQYF.

A note on this clonotype: A much larger clone is a single base away; this may be a read error. This sequence joins TRBV9 and TRBJ2-1; 9 nucleotides align to TRBD1. There are 16 residues in the CDR3. Trimming cost V 1 base and J 3 bases; bases outside gene matches: 5. CDR1 SGDLS and CDR2 YYNGEE come from the germline V gene. CDR3 sequence: CASSVWGGQGYNEQFF. Written as DNA, the CDR3 is TGTGCCAGCAGCGTATGGGGGGGACAGGGCTACAATGAGCAGTTCTTC.

By share, this clonotype ranks as medium-sized (0.01 to 0.1%). The chain combines TRBV6-4 with TRBJ1-6, with 7 bases aligning to TRBD1. The CDR3 contains 15 residues. V gave up 4 bases and J gave up 7 bases; unmatched junction bases: 7. CDR1 is MRHNA and CDR2 is SNTAGT in the germline V gene. This chain's CDR3 is CASSATGTVNSPLHF. Here the CDR3 DNA reads TGTGCCAGCAGTGCGACCGGGACAGTCAATTCACCCCTCCACTTT.

The chain links TRBV27 to TRBJ1-6, with TRBD1 matching over 10 bases. After removal of 5 bases from V and 10 bases from J, the junction contained 23 bases not matched to a gene. The CDR3 sequence is 20 residues long. In germline, CDR1 is MNHEY, CDR2 SMNVEV (reference sequence). CDR3 in DNA: TGTGCCAGCAGTACGCCCCAACCTCCGGGACAGGGGATTAGTGACTCACCCCTCCACTTT. Its translation is CASSTPQPPGQGISDSPLHF.

As regards this clonotype: Relative to the germline gene, one junction end is altered; a read error may explain this. The chain combines TRBV6-1 with TRBJ2-5; 7 bases agree with TRBD1. Germline V lookup: CDR1 MNHNS, CDR2 SASEGT. The CDR3 spans 14 residues. In DNA form, the CDR3 reads TGTGCCAGGAGTGAAGCCCGACAGGGACAGAACCAGTACTTC. The encoded protein is CARSEARQGQNQYF.